These 18 T cell receptor beta chains share one sample of origin, sequenced in a study of blood T cell repertoires in COVID-19. Clones were read by immunoSEQ multiplex PCR, and TCRdb kept only the in-frame ones, dropping some. There are tens of thousands of clones in the sample; approximately 80% occur only once, and more than 12% lies in the top ten. Sequencing input: peripheral blood. These receptors all come from a man between 60 and 75 years old with COVID-19, enrolled during active disease.

The chain is built from TRBV5-6 and TRBJ2-1; no firm D call. The CDR3 has 12 amino acids. Germline V gives CDR1 SGHDT, CDR2 YYEEEE. Trimming removed 4 bases at V and 7 bases at J, with 9 bases between. This chain's CDR3 is CASSTLGNEQFF. The CDR3 DNA reads TGTGCCAGCAGCACCCTAGGTAATGAGCAGTTCTTC.

J is TRBJ1-4 and V is TRBV6-5; 9 nucleotides line up with TRBD1. This CDR3 spans 14 amino acids. V trimming: 7 bases; J trimming: 4 bases; junction bases outside the gene matches: 4. Germline values: CDR1 MNHEY, CDR2 SVGAGI. In DNA form, the CDR3 reads TGTGCCAGCAACCGGGACAGGGATAATGAAAAACTGTTTTTT. It is translated as CASNRDRDNEKLFF.

This clone was detected a few times. The chain joins TRBV7-3 to TRBJ1-1; D might be TRBD1 (6 bases). Germline V lookup: CDR1 SGHTA, CDR2 FQGTGA. Trimming left V 1 base short and J 3 bases short, with 9 bases between. The CDR3 sequence is 14 residues long. The CDR3 loop is CASSLSRGDTEAFF. The CDR3 DNA sequence: TGTGCCAGCAGCTTAAGCAGGGGAGACACTGAAGCTTTCTTT.

This chain links TRBV30 with TRBJ2-7, with D possibly being TRBD1 (5 bases). The CDR3 is 14 amino acids. The germline V gene has CDR1 GTSNPN and CDR2 SVGIG (reference sequence). V was shortened by 6 bases and J by 7 bases, with 22 bases between the two germline ends. The CDR3 sequence is CACTVQDRLREQYF. For the CDR3, the DNA is TGTGCCTGCACGGTACAGGACCGCCTGAGGGAGCAGTACTTC. Together with reference TRBV30 and TRBJ2-7, the CDR3 gives the full variable domain: SQTIHQWPATLVQPVGSPLSLECTVEGTSNPNLYWYRQAAGRGLQLLFYSVGIGQISSEVPQNLSASRPQDRQFILSSKKLLLSDSGFYLCACTVQDRLREQYFGPGTRLTVT.

This chain connects TRBV27 to TRBJ1-2; unclear D gene. The germline CDR1 and CDR2 sequences are MNHEY and SMNVEV (reference sequence). CDR3 length equals 13 residues. Trimming took off 8 bases at V and 2 bases at J, with 12 bases between the two ends. The CDR3 DNA reads TGTGCCAGCCCGGCGGGGAGGAACTATGGCTACACCTTC. Translation gives CASPAGRNYGYTF.

The V gene is TRBV20-1, the J gene TRBJ2-7; D perhaps matches TRBD2 (6 bases). This CDR3 contains 12 residues. Trimming removed 3 bases at V and 9 bases at J, with 15 bases between. Germline V gives CDR1 DFQATT, CDR2 SNEGSKA (reference sequence). The CDR3 coding sequence is TGCAGTGCTAGTAGGGTAAGCGGGCGGCAGTACTTC. Translation: CSASRVSGRQYF.

The rearrangement links TRBV7-3 to TRBJ1-1; TRBD1 matches 8 bases. Germline values: CDR1 SGHTA, CDR2 FQGTGA. V lost 4 bases to trimming and J lost 6 bases; unmatched junction nucleotides: 7. The CDR3 runs 14 residues. CDR3 bases: TGTGCCAGCAGCTCCCAAGGACAGGGTGCTGAAGCTTTCTTT. It codes for CASSSQGQGAEAFF. The complete variable domain, with remaining parts taken from reference TRBV7-3 and TRBJ1-1, reads GAGVSQTPSNKVTEKGKYVELRCDPISGHTALYWYRQSLGQGPEFLIYFQGTGAADDSGLPNDRFFAVRPEGSVSTLKIQRTERGDSAVYLCASSSQGQGAEAFFGQGTRLTVV.

The V call is TRBV28, the J call TRBJ2-7, with 10 bases lining up with TRBD2. Germline CDR1 and CDR2: MDHEN and SYDVKM. The CDR3 consists of 15 residues. Trimming cost V 5 bases and J 3 bases; bases outside gene matches: 7. CDR3 in amino acids: CASSPGASGGYEQYF. The DNA for the CDR3 is TGTGCCAGCAGTCCCGGCGCTAGCGGGGGCTACGAGCAGTACTTC.

This CDR3 is CASSSSGRGGTQYF. The CDR3 coding sequence is TGTGCCAGCAGTTCTAGCGGGAGGGGAGGTACGCAGTATTTT. The J gene is TRBJ2-3, the V gene TRBV28; 12 bases are a match to TRBD2. The CDR3 contains 14 residues. After removal of 4 bases from V and 8 bases from J, the junction contained 4 bases not matched to a gene. In germline, CDR1 is MDHEN, CDR2 SYDVKM.

This clone came up once. This sequence joins TRBV11-3 and TRBJ2-7, with D possibly matching TRBD1 (7 bases). V lost 5 bases to trimming and J lost 9 bases, with 20 bases between them. Per germline, CDR1 SGHNT and CDR2 YENEEA. The CDR3 runs 14 residues. The CDR3 DNA reads as TGTGCCAGCAGCCAGGGGGGATCGGTAATCGGGCAGTACTTC. It yields the protein CASSQGGSVIGQYF.

V gene TRBV30 combines with J gene TRBJ2-3; D perhaps matches TRBD2 (6 bases). There are 11 residues in the CDR3. Germline V CDR1 and CDR2: GTSNPN, SVGIG (reference sequence). V lost 0 bases and J 9 bases, leaving 7 bases between the germline ends. CDR3 nucleotide sequence: TGTGCCTGGAGTGTGCGGGACACGCAGTATTTT. Amino acids: CAWSVRDTQYF.

The chain uses TRBV2 and TRBJ2-5; D ambiguous. V gave up 8 bases and J gave up 4 bases, with 8 bases separating them. From germline, CDR1 is SNHLY and CDR2 FYNNEI. The CDR3 runs to 11 residues. DNA of the CDR3: TGTGCCAGCTCCAGGCGAGAGACCCAGTACTTC. Protein product: CASSRRETQYF.

The chain uses TRBV7-2 and TRBJ2-1; 8 positions agree with TRBD1. Germline CDR1 reads SGHTA; CDR2 reads FQGNSA. This CDR3 region has 15 residues. The J segment lost 4 bases and the V segment lost 7 bases, leaving 9 bases of the junction unmatched. CDR3 in amino acids: CASNPGTGHYNEQFF. As DNA, the CDR3 is TGTGCCAGCAACCCAGGGACAGGTCATTACAATGAGCAGTTCTTC.

The chain has TRBV7-2 and TRBJ2-7, with a possible D match to TRBD2 (6 bases). The CDR3 has 15 amino acids. Trimming cost V 1 base and J 3 bases, with 13 bases left between them. Germline lookup yields CDR1 SGHTA and CDR2 FQGNSA. As DNA, the CDR3 is TGTGCCAGCAGCTTAGTTCGCGGACTATACTACGAGCAGTACTTC. It translates to CASSLVRGLYYEQYF. The complete variable domain, with remaining parts taken from reference TRBV7-2 and TRBJ2-7, reads GAGVSQSPSNKVTEKGKDVELRCDPISGHTALYWYRQSLGQGLEFLIYFQGNSAPDKSGLPSDRFSAERTGGSVSTLTIQRTQQEDSAVYLCASSLVRGLYYEQYFGPGTRLTVT.

The V call is TRBV29-1, the J call TRBJ1-5, with TRBD1 as a possible D gene (6 bases). Germline values: CDR1 SQVTM, CDR2 ANQGSEA. The CDR3 loop spans 13 amino acids. Trimming cost V 5 bases and J 3 bases, with 11 bases left between them. The CDR3 DNA is TGCAGCGTTAAAGGACAGATCAATCAGCCCCAGCATTTT. It encodes CSVKGQINQPQHF.

The chain has TRBV11-2 and TRBJ2-7, with 8 bases identical to TRBD1. Losses at the gene ends were 5 bases for V and 7 bases for J; bases not matched to a gene: 10. CDR1 and CDR2 (germline): SGHAT, FQNNGV. The CDR3 has 14 amino acids. The CDR3 DNA reads TGTGCCAGCAGCCCGACAGGGGTCCGTGGGGAGCAGTACTTC. Translated, it gives CASSPTGVRGEQYF.

This chain joins TRBV7-2 and TRBJ1-1, with no clear D. The CDR3 consists of 12 residues. Germline lookup yields CDR1 SGHTA and CDR2 FQGNSA. Trimming took 6 bases from V and 7 from J, leaving 12 bases between them. The CDR3 region is CASSEREDEAFF. For the CDR3, the DNA is TGTGCCAGCAGTGAGAGGGAGGATGAAGCTTTCTTT. Supplemented by reference TRBV7-2 and TRBJ1-1, the full variable domain reads GAGVSQSPSNKVTEKGKDVELRCDPISGHTALYWYRQSLGQGLEFLIYFQGNSAPDKSGLPSDRFSAERTGGSVSTLTIQRTQQEDSAVYLCASSEREDEAFFGQGTRLTVV.

J is TRBJ2-1 and V is TRBV28; D not resolved. Per the germline V gene, CDR1 is MDHEN and CDR2 is SYDVKM. Deletions cut 6 bases from V and 0 bases from J, with 15 bases between. The CDR3 length is 16 residues. CDR3 in amino acids: CASSPLSIGSYNEQFF. The CDR3 nucleotides read TGTGCCAGCAGCCCCCTCTCTATTGGCTCCTACAATGAGCAGTTCTTC.